This T cell receptor (beta chain) came from a study of blood T cell repertoires in COVID-19. Study at large: Acute-phase and convalescent COVID-19 samples originated in the United States, Italy and Spain. T cells, B-cell-depleted T cells, or PBMCs supplied cDNA or gDNA.

This clone was seen more than once but under ten times. Trimming removed 6 bases from V and 7 bases from J; junction bases left unmatched: 6. This CDR3 is built from 13 residues. Source study methods: How many nucleated cells were present was estimated from reference gene primer amplification. Sequencing was performed with immunoSEQ multiplex PCR; in TCRdb, only in-frame clones are kept and a portion is missing. V, J and clone size derive from that table, while D and trimming were established from the DNA sequence. This sample has approximately 61,000 clones, with approximately 80% found just once. Sequenced sample: peripheral blood. This sequence was found in a woman in her seventies with acute or convalescent COVID-19. The chain couples TRBV12-3 or TRBV12-4 to TRBJ1-2; TRBD1 agrees at 9 bases. The CDR3 is CASSDGTGFGYTF. The CDR3 bases are TGTGCCAGCAGCGACGGGACAGGGTTTGGCTACACCTTC.